This T cell receptor (beta chain) was documented in a study of cytomegalovirus exposure and HLA in healthy donors. This clone is a singleton in its sample. Its antigen is not known. Germline V gene data show CDR1 as SGDLS and CDR2 as YYNGEE. The CDR3 sequence is 15 residues long. Trimming took 0 bases from V and 3 from J, leaving 9 bases between them. The repertoire was sequenced with immunoSEQ multiplex PCR; TCRdb's copy has only in-frame clones and lacks some. The sample contains 150,000 or so clones, 86% of which appear only once. Points from the study as a whole: Cytomegalovirus-associated status was assigned to some 160 TCR beta chains. Cytomegalovirus status was reportedly diagnosed by the classifier with high specificity and sensitivity.

This sequence joins TRBV9 and TRBJ1-4; D is unclear. The receptor was isolated from a man in his late teens or twenties in good health and CMV-seropositive. The sequenced sample consisted of PBMCs. The CDR3 bases are TGTGCCAGCAGCGTAGATGGGCAGCCTAATGAAAAACTGTTTTTT. Amino acids: CASSVDGQPNEKLFF.